This TCR beta chain was documented in a study of Graves' ophthalmopathy and Graves' hyperthyroidism. V shed 2 bases and J shed 2 bases, with 12 bases lying between them. There are 15 residues in the CDR3. The V gene's germline CDR1 is SGHTA and CDR2 FQGTGA. To note about this clonotype: Antigen unknown.

Study-wide findings and caveats: Blood also carried most expanded thyroid clonotypes exceeding 0.001 frequency.

Amplified TCR beta CDR3 regions were obtained using RNA transcripts as template. HTBI-primed RT-PCR formed the first round, and a multiplex PCR formed the second. One entry per CDR3 protein, called by TCRdb with MiXCR from the multiplex PCR reads. The table has 360,000 or so distinct CDR3 sequences, about 17% seen once. Sample: peripheral blood. The J gene is TRBJ2-5, the V gene TRBV7-3; weak D call: TRBD2 (6 bases). The clonotype originates from a woman aged 18 to 35 with Graves' ophthalmopathy. In DNA, the CDR3 is TGTGCCAGCAGCTTAGGTGTCGGGGGACAAGAGACCCAGTACTTC. Translating gives CASSLGVGGQETQYF. Full variable domain (remainder filled in from reference TRBV7-3 and TRBJ2-5): GAGVSQTPSNKVTEKGKYVELRCDPISGHTALYWYRQSLGQGPEFLIYFQGTGAADDSGLPNDRFFAVRPEGSVSTLKIQRTERGDSAVYLCASSLGVGGQETQYFGPGTRLLVL.